This T cell receptor (beta chain) stems from a study of technical replicates of blood from a handful of donors. Here immunoSEQ multiplex PCR was the method, and the copy in TCRdb shows in-frame clones only, minus some. The sample has roughly 69,000 clones, around 86% seen once; the top ten hold under 6.5%. The germline CDR1 and CDR2 sequences are MNHNS and SASEGT. The CDR3 loop spans 14 amino acids. The junction had 4 bases not matched to a gene; V was cut back by 4 bases and J by 5 bases. V is TRBV6-1 and J is TRBJ1-4; 7 nucleotides agree with TRBD1. The material sequenced was PBMCs. This receptor was taken from a human donor in good health. Some clones in this sample may be carry-over from other donors' samples. The CDR3 loop is CASSAGTANEKLFF. CDR3 DNA: TGTGCCAGCAGTGCGGGGACAGCGAATGAAAAACTGTTTTTT.